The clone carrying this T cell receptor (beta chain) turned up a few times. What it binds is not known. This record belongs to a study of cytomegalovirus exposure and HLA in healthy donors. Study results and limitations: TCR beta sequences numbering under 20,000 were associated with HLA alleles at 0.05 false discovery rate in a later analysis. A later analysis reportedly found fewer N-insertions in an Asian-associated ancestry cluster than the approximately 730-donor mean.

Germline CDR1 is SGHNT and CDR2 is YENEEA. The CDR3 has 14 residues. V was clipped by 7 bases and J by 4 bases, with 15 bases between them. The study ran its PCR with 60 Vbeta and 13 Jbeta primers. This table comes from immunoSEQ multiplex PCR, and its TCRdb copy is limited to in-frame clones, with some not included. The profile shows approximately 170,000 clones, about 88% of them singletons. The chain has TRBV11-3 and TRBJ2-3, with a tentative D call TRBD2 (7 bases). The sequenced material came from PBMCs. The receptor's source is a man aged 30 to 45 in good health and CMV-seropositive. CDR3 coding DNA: TGTGCCAGCATGCGGAGGGGGGGCGCAGATACGCAGTATTTT. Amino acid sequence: CASMRRGGADTQYF.